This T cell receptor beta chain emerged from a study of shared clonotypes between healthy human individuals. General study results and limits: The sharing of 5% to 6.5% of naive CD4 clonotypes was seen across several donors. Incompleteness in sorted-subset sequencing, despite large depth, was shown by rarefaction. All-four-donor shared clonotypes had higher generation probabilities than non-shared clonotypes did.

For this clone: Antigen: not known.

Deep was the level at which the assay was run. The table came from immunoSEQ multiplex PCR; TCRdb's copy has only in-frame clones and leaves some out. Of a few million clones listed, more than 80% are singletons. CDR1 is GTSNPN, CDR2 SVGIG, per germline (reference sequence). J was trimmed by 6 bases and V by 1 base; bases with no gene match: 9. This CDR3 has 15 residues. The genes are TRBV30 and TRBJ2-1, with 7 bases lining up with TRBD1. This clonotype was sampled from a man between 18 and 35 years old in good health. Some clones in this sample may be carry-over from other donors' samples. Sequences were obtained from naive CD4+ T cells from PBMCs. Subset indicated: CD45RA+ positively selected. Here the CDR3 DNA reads TGTGCCTGGAGTGAAGAGACAGGGATTCCCAATGAGCAGTTCTTC. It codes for CAWSEETGIPNEQFF.